Below, 10 T cell receptor beta chains from the same sample are listed, as sequenced in a study of T cells in Graves' hyperthyroidism and ophthalmopathy. Amplification of TCR beta CDR3 regions was performed using RNA transcripts as template. RT-PCR in the first round (using the HTBI primer set) targeted the TCR CDR3. MiXCR, run by TCRdb on the multiplex PCR reads, gives a single entry per CDR3 protein. This sample has around 760,000 distinct CDR3 sequences, with roughly a third found just once. The sample was blood. These receptors all come from a woman in her thirties or forties with Graves' hyperthyroidism.

V usage is TRBV12-3 or TRBV12-4 and J usage is TRBJ1-5, with D possibly TRBD1 on 5 matching bases. The CDR3 runs 15 residues. Trimming removed 4 bases at V and 4 bases at J, with 14 bases between. The CDR3 sequence is CASSYVGAVNQPQHF. CDR3 sequence (DNA): TGTGCCAGCAGTTACGTCGGGGCCGTAAATCAGCCCCAGCATTTT.

The chain couples TRBV20-1 to TRBJ1-3; D ambiguous. The CDR3 spans 17 residues. The V gene lost 7 bases and the J gene lost 1 base, with 23 bases spanning the gap. In germline, CDR1 is DFQATT, CDR2 SNEGSKA (reference sequence). The DNA for the CDR3 is TGCAGTGTCCCCATTTCAATTTCGATGAGGTCTGGAAACACCATATATTTT. Encoded protein: CSVPISISMRSGNTIYF.

This clonotype was seen many times. V and J are TRBV12-3 or TRBV12-4 and TRBJ1-2; 8 nucleotides align to TRBD1. Unmatched junction bases numbered 7, after V lost 6 bases and J lost 1 base. CDR3 length equals 15 residues. The CDR3 DNA reads TGTGCCAGCAGCCTTCAGGGGGCGGGTAACTATGGCTACACCTTC. It is translated as CASSLQGAGNYGYTF.

There are a few counts of this clonotype. The chain joins TRBV6-2 or TRBV6-3 to TRBJ1-2; D perhaps matches TRBD1 (5 bases). V was trimmed by 0 bases and J by 4 bases, leaving 18 bases between them. This CDR3 has 17 amino acids. CDR1 is MNHEY, CDR2 SVGEGT, per germline. As DNA, the CDR3 is TGTGCCAGCAGTTACTCTAGGGGAACAATTGCGAGCTATGGCTACACCTTC. This codes for CASSYSRGTIASYGYTF.

On this clonotype itself: The junction differs from germline at one of its ends, possibly a read error. This CDR3 is CASSYEGQGTYEQYF. The DNA for the CDR3 is TGTGCTAGCAGTTACGAAGGACAGGGGACCTACGAGCAGTACTTC. The chain links TRBV6-5 to TRBJ2-7; TRBD1 matches 9 bases. Looked up from germline, CDR1 is MNHEY and CDR2 is SVGAGI. The CDR3 extends over 15 amino acids.

This clonotype was detected ten times or more. The V gene is TRBV4-3, the J gene TRBJ1-2; D ambiguous. This CDR3 spans 12 amino acids. Trimming shortened V by 0 bases and J by 8 bases, and 7 bases separated the two germline ends. Germline lookup yields CDR1 LGHNA and CDR2 YSLEER. CDR3 DNA: TGCGCCAGCAGCCAAGAACGGAGGGGCTACACCTTC. It specifies CASSQERRGYTF.

There are a few counts of this clonotype. This chain joins TRBV19 and TRBJ2-2, with 8 positions matching TRBD1. Per the germline V gene, CDR1 is LNHDA and CDR2 is SQIVND (reference sequence). The junction had 7 bases not matched to a gene; V was cut back by 7 bases and J by 6 bases. There are 14 residues in the CDR3. CDR3 nucleotide sequence: TGTGCCAGTAAAGGACAGGGAAGGGCCGGGGAGCTGTTTTTT. It encodes CASKGQGRAGELFF.

The chain recombines TRBV5-8 with TRBJ1-2; D remains unclear. CDR1 is SGHTS and CDR2 is YDEGEE in the germline V gene. The length of the CDR3 is 16 residues. Trimming stripped 0 bases from V and 0 bases from J, with 12 bases between. The CDR3 spells CASSLAGITANYGYTF. The CDR3 DNA reads TGTGCCAGCAGCTTGGCGGGGATAACAGCTAACTATGGCTACACCTTC.

This clonotype was picked up many times. The chain has TRBV10-3 and TRBJ2-7; D unresolved. The ends were cut back, 3 bases at V and 4 bases at J, with 4 bases in the middle. Germline V gene lookup returns CDR1 ENHRY and CDR2 SYGVKD. CDR3 size: 11 residues. CDR3 bases: TGTGCCATCAGTGAAAAATACGAGCAGTACTTC. This codes for CAISEKYEQYF.

This clonotype was seen at least ten times. The chain recombines TRBV6-5 with TRBJ1-5; D call uncertain. In germline, CDR1 is MNHEY, CDR2 SVGAGI. Trimming pared 6 bases from V and 0 bases from J, leaving 12 bases between. The CDR3 is made up of 15 amino acids. The CDR3 nucleotides read TGTGCCAGCAGGATGAAGGTGGATAGCAATCAGCCCCAGCATTTT. The encoded protein is CASRMKVDSNQPQHF.